Included here is one T cell receptor (beta chain) sequence, with context. The data stem from a study of blood T cell repertoires in COVID-19. The CDR3 extends over 16 amino acids. Clones were sequenced by immunoSEQ multiplex PCR, and TCRdb holds only the in-frame ones, with some missing. The sample contains 300,000 or so clones, 90% of which appear only once. The specimen was PBMCs or T cells enriched from blood (not recorded which). This clonotype was sampled from a man in his sixties who had recovered from COVID-19. This chain joins TRBV21-1 and TRBJ1-5. TRBV21-1 is noted as a pseudogene. CDR3 region: CASSNCSGVSNQPQHF. The CDR3 nucleotides read TGTGCCAGCAGCAACTGCTCGGGGGTTAGCAATCAGCCCCAGCATTTT.